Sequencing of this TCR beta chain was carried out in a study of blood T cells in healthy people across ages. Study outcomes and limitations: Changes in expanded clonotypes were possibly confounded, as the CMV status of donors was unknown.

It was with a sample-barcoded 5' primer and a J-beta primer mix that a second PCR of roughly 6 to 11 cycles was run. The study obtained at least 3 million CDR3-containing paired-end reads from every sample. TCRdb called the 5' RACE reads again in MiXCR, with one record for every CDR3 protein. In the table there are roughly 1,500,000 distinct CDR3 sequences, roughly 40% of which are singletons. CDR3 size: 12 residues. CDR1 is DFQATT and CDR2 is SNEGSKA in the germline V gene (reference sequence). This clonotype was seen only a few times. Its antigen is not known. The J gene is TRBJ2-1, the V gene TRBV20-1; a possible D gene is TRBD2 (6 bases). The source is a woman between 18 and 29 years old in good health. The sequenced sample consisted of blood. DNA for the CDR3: TGCGGGCGGGCTAGCGTCACCAATGAGCAGTTCTTC. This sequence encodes CGRASVTNEQFF.